The 8 T cell receptor beta chains below were found in one sample sequenced in a study of T-cell reconstitution after alpha-beta-depleted transplantation in children. Unique molecular identifiers featured in how the TCRbeta library was prepared. TCRdb reprocessed the PCR reads with MiXCR, giving one entry per CDR3 protein. The profile shows about 640,000 distinct CDR3 sequences, 16% of them singletons. Here the sequenced sample was PBMCs from the stem cell graft donor, taken from the stem cell graft. These receptors all stem from a human donor who donated a stem cell graft to a child with acute myeloid leukemia.

This clonotype was picked up many times. The chain joins TRBV7-6 to TRBJ2-2, with D maybe TRBD2 (5 bases). The germline V gene has CDR1 SGHVS and CDR2 FNYEAQ. This CDR3 region has 13 residues. The V and J ends lost 3 bases and 6 bases respectively, with 8 bases between them. CDR3 in DNA: TGTGCCAGCAGCTTTGGAGCGGCCGGGGAGCTGTTTTTT. Translation: CASSFGAAGELFF.

This clonotype was detected ten times or more. The V call is TRBV12-3 or TRBV12-4, the J call TRBJ2-1; 14 positions match TRBD2. J gave up 1 base and V 5 bases, and 7 bases lay outside the gene matches. The CDR3 is made up of 18 amino acids. CDR3 protein: CASSAGTSGGWSYNEQFF. CDR3 nucleotides: TGTGCCAGCAGTGCCGGGACTAGCGGGGGCTGGTCCTACAATGAGCAGTTCTTC.

V is TRBV5-4 and J is TRBJ2-3, with TRBD2 matching 8 bases. The CDR3 loop spans 15 amino acids. Germline values: CDR1 SGHNT, CDR2 YYREEE (reference sequence). Trimming at V came to 5 bases and at J to 2 bases, leaving 7 bases not matched to a gene. CDR3 loop: CASSLKREFTDTQYF. CDR3 nucleotide sequence: TGTGCCAGCAGTCTAAAGCGGGAGTTCACAGATACGCAGTATTTT.

Ten or more counts support this clonotype. The CDR3 loop reads CASSRFTGGTEAFF. The DNA for the CDR3 is TGTGCCAGCAGCCGATTCACAGGGGGCACTGAAGCTTTCTTT. The chain joins TRBV5-6 to TRBJ1-1, with 8 bases lining up with TRBD1. The germline CDR1 and CDR2 sequences are SGHDT and YYEEEE. The J segment lost 4 bases and the V segment lost 4 bases, leaving 6 bases of the junction unmatched. The CDR3 runs to 14 residues.

This clonotype was observed at least ten times. This chain joins TRBV7-3 and TRBJ2-1; 14 bases are a match to TRBD2. The CDR3 consists of 15 residues. Germline V gene sequence: CDR1 SGHTA, CDR2 FQGTGA. V shed 5 bases, J shed 7 bases, and the junction held 4 bases outside the gene matches. Here the CDR3 DNA reads TGTGCCAGCAGCCCCCGACTAGCGGGGGGGAATGAGCAGTTCTTC. Translation: CASSPRLAGGNEQFF.

This chain connects TRBV7-2 to TRBJ2-3, with TRBD2 matching 9 bases. From germline, CDR1 is SGHTA and CDR2 FQGNSA. This CDR3 spans 16 amino acids. Trimming removed 5 bases from V and 6 bases from J; junction bases left unmatched: 12. CDR3 coding DNA: TGTGCCAGCAGCCCCGGTGGGCGGGGGGGCCCGGATACGCAGTATTTT. As protein: CASSPGGRGGPDTQYF.

This clonotype was observed at least ten times. The chain employs TRBV20-1 and TRBJ1-6; 11 bases map to TRBD1. The junction had 4 bases not matched to a gene; V was cut back by 0 bases and J by 9 bases. The CDR3 is 15 residues long. Germline assignment: CDR1 DFQATT and CDR2 SNEGSKA (reference sequence). The CDR3 spells CSAREPGQGVSPLHF. The CDR3 DNA sequence: TGCAGTGCTAGAGAACCGGGACAGGGGGTTTCACCCCTCCACTTT.

The chain has TRBV7-7 and TRBJ2-5, with D perhaps matching TRBD1 or TRBD2 (6 bases each). Deletions cut 0 bases from V and 2 bases from J, with 13 bases between. The CDR3 covers 16 residues. Germline CDR1 reads SSHAT; CDR2 reads FNYEAQ (reference sequence). The CDR3 spells CASSLAMGGRQETQYF. Here the CDR3 DNA reads TGTGCCAGCAGCTTAGCGATGGGGGGCCGGCAAGAGACCCAGTACTTC.